The entry below gives a single T cell receptor (beta chain) sequence along with its context. The sample is drawn from a study of sequential checkpoint blockade in melanoma. Repertoires were generated with immunoSEQ multiplex PCR, while TCRdb's copy carries only in-frame clones and drops some. The sample records thousands of clones, 45% to 60% being singletons. Treatment: randomized to nivolumab then ipilimumab (arm A) or the reverse (arm B). Trimming took 5 bases from V and 4 from J; bases not matched to a gene: 7. CDR3 length: 14 amino acids. Germline CDR1 SGHTA, CDR2 FQGTGA. The V gene is TRBV7-3, the J gene TRBJ2-7, with 8 bases aligning to TRBD1. This sample comprised CD8+ T cells sorted from blood (inferred from file names), obtained from a patient given nivolumab and ipilimumab in sequence. The TCR originated in a human donor with melanoma. CDR3 bases: TGTGCCAGCAGCCTAGGACAGGGTTTGTACGAGCAGTACTTC. Translating gives CASSLGQGLYEQYF.